The present TCR beta chain was sequenced within a study of T cells in Graves' hyperthyroidism and ophthalmopathy. Study-level points and caveats: Clonotypes that were expanded in thyroid above 0.001 mostly appeared in blood too.

CDR1 and CDR2 from the germline V gene are ENHRY and SYGVKD. The V end lost 3 bases, the J end lost 3 bases, and 9 bases lay between the germline ends. CDR3 size: 13 residues. Diagnoses used clinical symptoms, serum thyroxine and TRAb, thyroid ultrasound and orbital computed tomography. The investigators amplified TCR beta CDR3 regions from RNA transcripts. With the HTBI primer set, the TCR CDR3 went through a first round of RT-PCR. TCRdb reprocessed the multiplex PCR reads via MiXCR and lists one record per CDR3 protein. The table lists about 350,000 distinct CDR3 sequences, approximately 18% of them singletons. This clonotype was picked up many times. The antigen is undetermined.

The chain uses TRBV10-3 and TRBJ2-7; weak D call: TRBD1 (5 bases). The specimen was blood. This TCR derives from a woman in her thirties or forties with Graves' ophthalmopathy. CDR3 DNA sequence: TGTGCCATCAGTGATAAGGGGCTCTACGAGCAGTACTTC. Translating it yields CAISDKGLYEQYF.